Sequencing of this TCR beta chain was carried out in a study of brain T cells in children with intractable seizures. Documented time point: blood from clinic visit 5 months post-surgery; TSC patient then seizure free. Sequencing was limited to surgery cases with top T cell transcript signatures in brain tissue. Patients received at least one anti-epileptic drug before surgery. The repertoire was sequenced with immunoSEQ multiplex PCR; TCRdb's copy has only in-frame clones and lacks some. The table includes about 340,000 clones, 85% to 95% detected once. About this clone itself: Its antigen is not known.

The germline V gene has CDR1 SEHNR and CDR2 FQNEAQ (reference sequence). This CDR3 has 17 amino acids. Trimming removed 2 bases from V and 0 bases from J; junction bases left unmatched: 7. Overall study findings and caveats: Only CDR3 sequence similarity suggested viral specificity, without known HCMV serostatus. Absence of clones before surgery may stem from lower sequencing depth.

This clonotype was sampled from a boy under three years old with tuberous sclerosis and intractable seizures. The sequencing here drew on peripheral blood, taken less than 6 months after surgery. The V call is TRBV7-9, the J call TRBJ1-2, with 9 bases aligning to TRBD1. In nucleotides, the CDR3 is TGTGCCAGCAGCTTATGGACAGGGGCCCTAGCTAACTATGGCTACACCTTC. It translates to CASSLWTGALANYGYTF.